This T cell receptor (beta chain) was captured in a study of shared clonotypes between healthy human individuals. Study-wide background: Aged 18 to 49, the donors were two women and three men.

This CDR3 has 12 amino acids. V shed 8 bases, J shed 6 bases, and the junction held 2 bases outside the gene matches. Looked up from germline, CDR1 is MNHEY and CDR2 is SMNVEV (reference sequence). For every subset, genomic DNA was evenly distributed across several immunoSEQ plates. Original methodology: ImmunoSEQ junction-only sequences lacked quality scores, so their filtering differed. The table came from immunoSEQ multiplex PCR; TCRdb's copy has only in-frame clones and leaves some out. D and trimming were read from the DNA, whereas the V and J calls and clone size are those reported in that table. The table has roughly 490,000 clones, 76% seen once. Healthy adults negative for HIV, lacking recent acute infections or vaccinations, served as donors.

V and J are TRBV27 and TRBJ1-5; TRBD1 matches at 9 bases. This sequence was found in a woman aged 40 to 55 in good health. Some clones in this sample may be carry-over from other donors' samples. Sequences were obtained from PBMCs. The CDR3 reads CASGTGIQPQHF. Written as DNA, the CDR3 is TGTGCCAGCGGGACAGGGATTCAGCCCCAGCATTTT.